The 17 T cell receptor beta chains reported below all come from one sample, sequenced in a study of patients and donors after allogeneic stem cell transplantation (dated by TCRdb to about 2020). The library was obtained by RT-PCR. Sequencing relied on a NextSeq 550. Through fastp at Q25 and MiXCR, TCRdb rebuilt clones from the public reads, retaining in-frame beta chains. Entries are consolidated by CDR3 protein sequence, retaining the most common genes and DNA. In all, the sample holds around 7,000 distinct CDR3 sequences, and roughly 12% of those were seen once. In total, the top ten clones hold around 53% of the sample. The source material was blood, either unsorted or a sorted T cell fraction (not recorded which). Receptor source: a human donor who was either an allogeneic HSCT recipient or a stem cell or donor lymphocyte infusion donor (not recorded which). It is not recorded whose cells these are; they may come from a transplant donor.

The chain links TRBV30 to TRBJ2-1; 7 positions match TRBD2. CDR1 and CDR2 (germline): GTSNPN, SVGIG (reference sequence). With 2 bases clipped from V and 6 bases from J, the junction kept 7 bases outside the gene matches. The CDR3 length is 14 residues. CDR3 in DNA: TGTGCCTGGAGTCAAAGCGGGACTCCCAATGAGCAGTTCTTC. This translates into CAWSQSGTPNEQFF.

By frequency in the sample, this clonotype is medium-sized (0.01 to 0.1%). V usage is TRBV7-9 and J usage is TRBJ2-1, with TRBD2 identical over 7 bases. Trimming took 5 bases from V and 6 from J; bases not matched to a gene: 10. There are 15 residues in the CDR3. Germline V gene sequence: CDR1 SEHNR, CDR2 FQNEAQ (reference sequence). The CDR3 reads CASSLSGGTFNEQFF. The CDR3, as DNA: TGTGCCAGCAGCCTATCGGGGGGAACGTTCAATGAGCAGTTCTTC.

This clonotype rates as large. The chain combines TRBV7-9 with TRBJ2-7, with D maybe TRBD1 (5 bases). This CDR3 contains 14 residues. From germline, CDR1 is SEHNR and CDR2 FQNEAQ (reference sequence). Trimming shortened V by 5 bases and J by 2 bases, and 13 bases separated the two germline ends. The CDR3 is CASSLTTVPYEQYF. The CDR3, as DNA: TGTGCCAGCAGCCTAACGACAGTCCCCTACGAGCAGTACTTC.

This clonotype was detected many times. The rearrangement joins TRBV11-3 to TRBJ2-5; possibly TRBD1 for D (5 bases). CDR1 SGHNT and CDR2 YENEEA come from the germline V gene. Trimming took off 5 bases at V and 7 bases at J, with 11 bases between the two ends. CDR3 size: 12 residues. The CDR3 region is CASSTRTRTQYF. Written as DNA, the CDR3 is TGTGCCAGCAGCACTCGGACACGGACCCAGTACTTC.

The gene calls are TRBV27 and TRBJ2-7; 12 bases are a match to TRBD2. Germline CDR1 and CDR2: MNHEY and SMNVEV (reference sequence). The trim removed 4 bases at V and 4 bases at J, leaving 8 bases unmatched. CDR3 size: 16 residues. The CDR3 sequence: CASSSAGTSGSYEQYF. The CDR3 region has the DNA TGTGCCAGCAGTTCCGCCGGGACTAGCGGGTCGTACGAGCAGTACTTC.

The chain carries TRBV6-2 or TRBV6-3 and TRBJ1-3; 8 bases agree with TRBD1. With V trimmed by 1 base and J by 8 bases, 7 bases remained unmatched. The CDR3 contains 15 residues. In germline, CDR1 is MNHEY, CDR2 SVGEGT. The CDR3 bases are TGTGCCAGCAGTTACTTGGACAGGGCAGGAGACACCATATATTTT. Its translation: CASSYLDRAGDTIYF.

The table lists this clonotype with many counts. The V and J genes are TRBV19 and TRBJ1-6; D remains ambiguous. The germline V and J ends were trimmed by 2 bases and 0 bases, with 11 bases remaining between them. The CDR3 is 17 amino acids. Germline V gene data show CDR1 as LNHDA and CDR2 as SQIVND (reference sequence). Here the CDR3 DNA reads TGTGCCAGTAGTATAAATAGAGGGAGCTCCTATAATTCACCCCTCCACTTT. Amino acid sequence: CASSINRGSSYNSPLHF.

The genes are TRBV30 and TRBJ1-6; tentative D call: TRBD1 (5 bases). The CDR3 totals 14 residues. Germline V lookup: CDR1 GTSNPN, CDR2 SVGIG (reference sequence). V was trimmed by 1 base and J by 7 bases, leaving 11 bases between them. CDR3 sequence (DNA): TGTGCCTGGAGTGAGGCAGGGTGGAATTCACCCCTCCACTTT. Translated, it gives CAWSEAGWNSPLHF.

This clonotype was seen only a few times. The rearrangement links TRBV5-1 to TRBJ1-1; D gene unclear. Trimming left V 0 bases short and J 0 bases short, with 6 bases between. The CDR3 runs 14 residues. From germline, CDR1 is SGHRS and CDR2 YFSETQ. The CDR3 region has the DNA TGCGCCAGCAGCTTGGCTGAATTGAACACTGAAGCTTTCTTT. Amino acids: CASSLAELNTEAFF.

In regard to this clonotype: A single base separates this from a much larger clone, so it may be a read error. This likely comes from a read error, as the CDR3 has no conserved phenylalanine or tryptophan at its end. The DNA is omitted, as the CDR3 cannot be located on it reliably, and the CDR3 follows TCRdb's listing. The V call is TRBV7-9, the J call TRBJ1-1; no DNA check was done on the table's D call, TRBD1. With termini counted, the CDR3 has 9 amino acids. Per germline, CDR1 SEHNR and CDR2 FQNEAQ (reference sequence). This CDR3 reads CAGSPGQTV.

Only a few counts were recorded for this clonotype. The chain couples TRBV4-3 to TRBJ1-1; D may be TRBD1 (5 bases). The CDR3 is 16 residues long. Germline lookup yields CDR1 LGHNA and CDR2 YSLEER. Trimming left V 0 bases short and J 7 bases short, with 18 bases between. The chain's CDR3 is CASSQDPAGAGGEAFF. The CDR3, as DNA: TGCGCCAGCAGCCAAGACCCTGCCGGGGCAGGTGGTGAAGCTTTCTTT.

The chain employs TRBV19 and TRBJ2-2; D gene ambiguous. V shed 4 bases and J shed 1 base, with 10 bases lying between them. CDR1 is LNHDA and CDR2 is SQIVND in the germline V gene (reference sequence). The CDR3 runs to 15 residues. The CDR3 spells CASSNRAMNTGELFF. The CDR3 DNA reads TGTGCCAGTAGTAACAGAGCAATGAACACCGGGGAGCTGTTTTTT.

This sequence joins TRBV6-2 or TRBV6-3 and TRBJ2-7; 12 bases agree with TRBD2. The V segment lost 5 bases and the J segment 7 bases; nucleotides outside the gene matches: 9. CDR1 is MNHEY and CDR2 is SVGEGT in the germline V gene. This CDR3 contains 15 residues. CDR3 in DNA: TGTGCCAGCAGTCCGCCCCCTAGCGGGGGGGCTGAGCAGTACGTC. Protein: CASSPPPSGGAEQYV.

This rearrangement joins TRBV11-2 to TRBJ1-1, with a tentative D call TRBD1 (6 bases). The CDR3 runs to 14 residues. V shed 5 bases and J shed 0 bases, with 10 bases lying between them. Germline CDR1 is SGHAT and CDR2 is FQNNGV. The CDR3 sequence: CASSPNRVNTEAFF. The CDR3 DNA reads as TGTGCCAGCAGCCCCAACAGGGTGAACACTGAAGCTTTCTTT.

The CDR3 loop reads CSARSSVVDYNEQFF. Written as DNA, the CDR3 is TGCAGTGCTAGGAGTTCCGTAGTTGACTACAATGAGCAGTTCTTC. V is TRBV20-1 and J is TRBJ2-1; D is ambiguous. Germline CDR1 and CDR2: DFQATT and SNEGSKA (reference sequence). This CDR3 has 15 amino acids. Between the trimmed V and J ends, which lost 3 bases and 3 bases, there was a span of 15 bases.

This clonotype was seen ten or more times. The genes are TRBV4-2 and TRBJ1-5, with D tentatively TRBD1 (5 bases). CDR1 and CDR2 from the germline V gene are LGHNA and YNFKEQ. Deletions cut 5 bases from V and 7 bases from J, with 24 bases between. The CDR3 is made up of 17 amino acids. In DNA, the CDR3 is TGTGCCAGCAGCAAAGCCCAGGGCGAGGGGTTAAGCCAGCCCCAGCATTTT. This codes for CASSKAQGEGLSQPQHF.

The chain couples TRBV24-1 to TRBJ1-5; TRBD1 matches at 8 bases. CDR1 and CDR2 (germline): KGHDR, SFDVKD. V was pared by 3 bases and J by 0 bases, with 9 bases of the junction left unmatched. The CDR3 is made up of 18 amino acids. The CDR3 spells CATSDPGTGIDSNQPQHF. CDR3 DNA sequence: TGTGCCACCAGTGATCCCGGGACAGGCATAGATAGCAATCAGCCCCAGCATTTT.